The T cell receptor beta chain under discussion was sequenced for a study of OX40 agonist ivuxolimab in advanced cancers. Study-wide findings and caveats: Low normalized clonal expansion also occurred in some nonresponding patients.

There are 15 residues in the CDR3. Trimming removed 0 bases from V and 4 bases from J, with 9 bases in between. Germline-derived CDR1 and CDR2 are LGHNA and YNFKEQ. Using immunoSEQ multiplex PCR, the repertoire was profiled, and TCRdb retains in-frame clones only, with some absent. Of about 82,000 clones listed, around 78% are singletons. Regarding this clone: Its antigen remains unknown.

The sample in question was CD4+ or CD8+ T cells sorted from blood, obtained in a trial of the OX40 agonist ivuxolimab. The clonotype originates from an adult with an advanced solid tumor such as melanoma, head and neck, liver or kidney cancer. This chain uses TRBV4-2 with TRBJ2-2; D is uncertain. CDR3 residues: CASSQDWQSTGELFF. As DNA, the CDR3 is TGTGCCAGCAGCCAAGATTGGCAGAGCACCGGGGAGCTGTTTTTT.